This T cell receptor (beta chain) was observed in a study of blood T cell repertoires in COVID-19. Seattle's cohort entered during active infection and was followed longitudinally. Trimming cost V 3 bases and J 5 bases, with 20 bases left between them. Germline V gives CDR1 SNHLY, CDR2 FYNNEI. This CDR3 spans 16 amino acids. Assay: immunoSEQ multiplex PCR; the TCRdb copy retains only in-frame clones and omits some. The table lists approximately 200,000 clones, about 87% of them singletons. The sample comprised peripheral blood. The clonotype originates from a man under 40 with COVID-19, enrolled during active disease. The J gene is TRBJ2-7, the V gene TRBV2; tentatively, D is TRBD1 (6 bases). CDR3 sequence: CASSDSGTQNGNEQYF. As DNA, the CDR3 is TGTGCCAGCAGTGATTCCGGGACACAAAACGGCAACGAGCAGTACTTC.